Below are 29 T cell receptor beta chains sequenced from a single sample in a study of technical replicates of blood from a few donors. Data came from immunoSEQ multiplex PCR; TCRdb stores just in-frame clones and leaves some out. This table holds tens of thousands of clones, 91% found once. Sequencing was done on a sample of PBMCs. The receptors derive from a human donor in good health. Some clones in this sample may be carry-over from other donors' samples.

J is TRBJ2-7 and V is TRBV4-3, with 9 bases identical to TRBD1. Germline CDR1 LGHNA, CDR2 YSLEER. The CDR3 consists of 19 residues. After removal of 0 bases from V and 0 bases from J, the junction contained 12 bases not matched to a gene. The CDR3 spells CASSQELGQGLAVSYEQYF. DNA for the CDR3: TGCGCCAGCAGCCAAGAGTTGGGACAGGGTTTAGCCGTCTCCTACGAGCAGTACTTC.

The chain recombines TRBV7-6 with TRBJ2-5; D might be TRBD2 (7 bases). CDR1 SGHVS and CDR2 FNYEAQ come from the germline V gene. CDR3 size: 15 residues. The V end was cut by 0 bases, the J end by 5 bases, with 13 bases between. The CDR3 DNA reads as TGTGCCAGCAGCTTAGCGGGGGGGCGATTGGAGACCCAGTACTTC. Its protein is CASSLAGGRLETQYF.

The chain joins TRBV7-9 to TRBJ1-4; D call uncertain. Germline loops: CDR1 SEHNR, CDR2 FQNEAQ (reference sequence). The germline V and J ends were trimmed by 5 bases and 8 bases, with 18 bases remaining between them. The CDR3 is made up of 15 amino acids. DNA of the CDR3: TGTGCCAGCAGCCAAAAGCGGAACGAGCGAGAAAAACTGTTTTTT. Translated: CASSQKRNEREKLFF.

The chain employs TRBV7-8 and TRBJ1-2; weak D call: TRBD1 (6 bases). The CDR3 spans 18 residues. Germline loops: CDR1 SGHVS, CDR2 FQNEAQ. The ends were cut back, 5 bases at V and 6 bases at J, with 28 bases in the middle. This chain's CDR3 is CASSPAGGPGGESHGYTF. The CDR3 DNA follows: TGTGCCAGCAGCCCCGCTGGGGGCCCGGGGGGCGAATCCCATGGCTACACCTTC.

The J gene is TRBJ2-1, the V gene TRBV2; D is perhaps TRBD2 (5 bases). Per the germline V gene, CDR1 is SNHLY and CDR2 is FYNNEI. V shed 4 bases and J shed 4 bases, with 11 bases lying between them. CDR3 length: 14 residues. CDR3 loop: CASSGTRTYNEQFF. Written as DNA, the CDR3 is TGTGCCAGCAGTGGGACCAGGACTTACAATGAGCAGTTCTTC.

The chain uses TRBV5-5 and TRBJ2-3; 11 bases map to TRBD2. V was clipped by 4 bases and J by 4 bases; unmatched bases: 8. In germline, CDR1 is SGHKS, CDR2 YYEKEE (reference sequence). The CDR3 has 16 residues. CDR3 in amino acids: CASSALAGGLSDTQYF. CDR3 in DNA: TGTGCCAGCAGCGCGTTAGCGGGGGGGCTATCAGATACGCAGTATTTT.

This chain uses TRBV6-5 with TRBJ2-7, with TRBD2 matching over 11 bases. Unmatched junction bases numbered 7, after V lost 6 bases and J lost 3 bases. Germline loops: CDR1 MNHEY, CDR2 SVGAGI. This CDR3 comprises 15 residues. Here the CDR3 reads CASRIAGGNHYEQYF. CDR3 DNA sequence: TGTGCCAGCAGAATAGCGGGGGGGAATCACTACGAGCAGTACTTC.

This chain joins TRBV6-4 and TRBJ2-1; D is possibly TRBD2 (7 bases). Trimming removed 3 bases from V and 3 bases from J, with 9 bases in between. Germline CDR1 reads MRHNA; CDR2 reads SNTAGT. The CDR3 is made up of 14 amino acids. In nucleotides, the CDR3 is TGTGCCAGCAGTGAAGGGGGGGACTACAATGAGCAGTTCTTC. Translated, it gives CASSEGGDYNEQFF.

The chain employs TRBV6-4 and TRBJ1-1; 7 bases align to TRBD1. The germline gives CDR1 MRHNA, CDR2 SNTAGT. This CDR3 is 13 amino acids long. V gave up 6 bases and J gave up 3 bases; unmatched junction bases: 4. The CDR3 bases are TGTGCCAGCAGCGTCGACAGGGACACTGAAGCTTTCTTT. Its translation: CASSVDRDTEAFF.

The chain is built from TRBV30 and TRBJ1-5; 8 bases are shared with TRBD1. Germline assignment: CDR1 GTSNPN and CDR2 SVGIG (reference sequence). The CDR3 has 15 amino acids. V shed 4 bases, J shed 4 bases, and the junction held 9 bases outside the gene matches. The CDR3 protein is CAWTHSGQGNQPQHF. The CDR3, as DNA: TGTGCCTGGACTCACAGCGGACAGGGTAATCAGCCCCAGCATTTT.

The CDR3 DNA reads as TGTGCCAGCAGCTTGGGGACAGGGCCCTACGAGCAGTACTTC. The encoded protein is CASSLGTGPYEQYF. This rearrangement joins TRBV11-2 to TRBJ2-7; 9 nucleotides line up with TRBD1. Germline V gene sequence: CDR1 SGHAT, CDR2 FQNNGV. This CDR3 has 14 residues. V lost 3 bases and J lost 2; bases outside the gene matches: 2. The full variable domain, its missing parts supplied by reference TRBV11-2 and TRBJ2-7, is EAGVAQSPRYKIIEKRQSVAFWCNPISGHATLYWYQQILGQGPKLLIQFQNNGVVDDSQLPKDRFSAERLKGVDSTLKIQPAKLEDSAVYLCASSLGTGPYEQYFGPGTRLTVT.

This rearrangement joins TRBV11-2 to TRBJ2-1, with 8 bases matching TRBD2. The germline V gene encodes CDR1 SGHAT and CDR2 FQNNGV. V lost 5 bases to trimming and J lost 9 bases; unmatched junction nucleotides: 12. The CDR3 runs 15 residues. The CDR3 protein is CASSPLAVGSGEQFF. CDR3 DNA sequence: TGTGCCAGCAGCCCACTAGCGGTTGGGAGCGGTGAGCAGTTCTTC.

This rearrangement joins TRBV6-6 to TRBJ2-2; 8 nucleotides match TRBD2. CDR1 and CDR2 (germline): MNHNY, SVGAGI (reference sequence). CDR3 length equals 13 residues. Trimming at V came to 6 bases and at J to 13 bases, leaving 10 bases not matched to a gene. CDR3: CASSLRGGDWLFF. CDR3 nucleotides: TGTGCCAGCAGCCTACGGGGGGGGGACTGGCTGTTTTTT.

The CDR3 bases are TGTGCCAGCAGCGCCGGACTAGCGGGAGAATCAGATACGCAGTATTTT. Residues: CASSAGLAGESDTQYF. The gene calls are TRBV7-9 and TRBJ2-3; 13 bases line up with TRBD2. The CDR3 sequence is 16 residues long. V was pared by 5 bases and J by 4 bases, with 6 bases of the junction left unmatched. Germline V CDR1 and CDR2: SEHNR, FQNEAQ (reference sequence).

V usage is TRBV6-1 and J usage is TRBJ2-3, with a possible D match to TRBD1 (6 bases). Trimming shortened V by 8 bases and J by 5 bases, and 11 bases separated the two germline ends. Germline loops: CDR1 MNHNS, CDR2 SASEGT. There are 12 residues in the CDR3. The CDR3 protein is CASSIQGDTQYF. The CDR3 region has the DNA TGTGCCAGCTCCATACAGGGAGATACGCAGTATTTT.

J is TRBJ1-1 and V is TRBV6-5; unclear D gene. V shed 5 bases and J shed 1 base, with 8 bases lying between them. The CDR3 runs to 13 residues. The germline CDR1 and CDR2 sequences are MNHEY and SVGAGI. The CDR3 here is CASSLDWNTEAFF. The DNA for the CDR3 is TGTGCCAGCAGTCTCGACTGGAACACTGAAGCTTTCTTT.

The CDR3 sequence: CAWSGLAGGPGEQFF. CDR3 DNA: TGTGCCTGGAGTGGACTAGCGGGAGGGCCGGGAGAGCAGTTCTTC. This sequence joins TRBV30 and TRBJ2-1, with 14 bases fitting TRBD2. Per the germline V gene, CDR1 is GTSNPN and CDR2 is SVGIG (reference sequence). V lost 1 base to trimming and J lost 10 bases; unmatched junction nucleotides: 6. This CDR3 is 15 amino acids long.

The J gene is TRBJ1-3, the V gene TRBV7-6; 9 nucleotides line up with TRBD1. Germline CDR1 reads SGHVS; CDR2 reads FNYEAQ. The length of the CDR3 is 14 residues. The V segment lost 6 bases and the J segment 0 bases; nucleotides outside the gene matches: 0. CDR3 residues: CASRGQGSGNTIYF. The CDR3 region has the DNA TGTGCCAGCAGGGGACAGGGCTCTGGAAACACCATATATTTT.

V gene TRBV10-3 combines with J gene TRBJ1-3, with TRBD1 matching over 10 bases. The V segment lost 10 bases and the J segment 3 bases; nucleotides outside the gene matches: 6. CDR1 and CDR2 from the germline V gene are ENHRY and SYGVKD. The CDR3 runs to 14 residues. In DNA form, the CDR3 reads TGTGCCACGTCCCGGGACAGGGGTGGAAACACCATATATTTT. The encoded protein is CATSRDRGGNTIYF.

In DNA form, the CDR3 reads TGTGCCAGCAGTCCACCCGACTTGAGCTACAATGAGCAGTTCTTC. It translates to CASSPPDLSYNEQFF. This rearrangement joins TRBV11-1 to TRBJ2-1; no firm D call. The CDR3 extends over 15 amino acids. The V gene lost 6 bases and the J gene lost 3 bases, with 15 bases spanning the gap. Germline V CDR1 and CDR2: SGHAT, FQDESV (reference sequence).

The rearrangement joins TRBV13 to TRBJ1-1; no reliable D call. V was clipped by 7 bases and J by 0 bases, with 3 bases between them. The CDR3 loop spans 11 amino acids. Looked up from germline, CDR1 is PRHDT and CDR2 is FYEKMQ (reference sequence). This CDR3 is CASTMNTEAFF. CDR3 nucleotide sequence: TGTGCCAGCACCATGAACACTGAAGCTTTCTTT.

This clone was found once. The gene calls are TRBV30 and TRBJ1-2; 11 positions agree with TRBD1. The V segment lost 1 base and the J segment 6 bases; nucleotides outside the gene matches: 4. This CDR3 is 14 amino acids long. Germline V gives CDR1 GTSNPN, CDR2 SVGIG (reference sequence). The CDR3 DNA reads TGTGCCTGGAGTGGAGGACAGGGGGCCAATGGCTACACCTTC. This encodes CAWSGGQGANGYTF.

This chain connects TRBV9 to TRBJ2-3; 9 bases align to TRBD2. From germline, CDR1 is SGDLS and CDR2 YYNGEE. Trimming at V came to 0 bases and at J to 1 base, leaving 6 bases not matched to a gene. This CDR3 comprises 17 residues. This chain's CDR3 is CASSVAIVAGGTDTQYF. In DNA, the CDR3 is TGTGCCAGCAGCGTAGCGATAGTAGCGGGGGGCACAGATACGCAGTATTTT.

V is TRBV30 and J is TRBJ1-2; possibly TRBD1 for D (5 bases). The V gene's germline CDR1 is GTSNPN and CDR2 SVGIG (reference sequence). This CDR3 region has 13 residues. V lost 4 bases and J lost 8, with 17 bases in between. The CDR3 here is CAWISWLGGGYTF. As DNA, the CDR3 is TGTGCCTGGATTTCTTGGTTGGGGGGAGGCTACACCTTC. Using reference TRBV30 and TRBJ1-2 for the parts outside the CDR3, the full variable domain is SQTIHQWPATLVQPVGSPLSLECTVEGTSNPNLYWYRQAAGRGLQLLFYSVGIGQISSEVPQNLSASRPQDRQFILSSKKLLLSDSGFYLCAWISWLGGGYTFGSGTRLTVV.

The chain recombines TRBV27 with TRBJ1-6; D gene ambiguous. Germline assignment: CDR1 MNHEY and CDR2 SMNVEV (reference sequence). The ends were cut back, 0 bases at V and 7 bases at J, with 7 bases in the middle. The CDR3 covers 14 residues. The chain's CDR3 is CASSLSRNNSPLHF. For the CDR3, the DNA is TGTGCCAGCAGTTTATCGAGGAACAATTCACCCCTCCACTTT.

J is TRBJ2-5 and V is TRBV7-9, with 7 bases aligning to TRBD1. The V segment lost 5 bases and the J segment 2 bases; nucleotides outside the gene matches: 2. This CDR3 has 13 residues. Germline V gives CDR1 SEHNR, CDR2 FQNEAQ (reference sequence). In DNA, the CDR3 is TGTGCCAGCAGCGCGACAGGGCAAGAGACCCAGTACTTC. Translating it yields CASSATGQETQYF.

This chain connects TRBV13 to TRBJ2-7; 8 bases match TRBD1. The CDR3 has 15 amino acids. Germline loops: CDR1 PRHDT, CDR2 FYEKMQ (reference sequence). Losses at the gene ends were 5 bases for V and 2 bases for J; bases not matched to a gene: 8. The CDR3, as DNA: TGTGCCAGCAGCGCGGCGGGACAGGAAGCCTACGAGCAGTACTTC. It translates to CASSAAGQEAYEQYF. The full variable domain, in which reference TRBV13 and TRBJ2-7 provide the parts outside the CDR3, is AAGVIQSPRHLIKEKRETATLKCYPIPRHDTVYWYQQGPGQDPQFLISFYEKMQSDKGSIPDRFSAQQFSDYHSELNMSSLELGDSALYFCASSAAGQEAYEQYFGPGTRLTVT.

The chain combines TRBV7-9 with TRBJ1-4, with D perhaps matching TRBD1 (5 bases). Germline CDR1 SEHNR, CDR2 FQNEAQ (reference sequence). The CDR3 has 15 residues. V lost 1 base, J lost 5 bases, and 11 bases lay in between. CDR3 coding DNA: TGTGCCAGCAGCTTAGGTGTCAGGGCGAATGAAAAACTGTTTTTT. Its translation is CASSLGVRANEKLFF.

The rearrangement joins TRBV20-1 to TRBJ2-1; 7 nucleotides align to TRBD2. The CDR3 extends over 11 amino acids. Germline CDR1 is DFQATT and CDR2 is SNEGSKA (reference sequence). Unmatched junction bases numbered 4, after V lost 4 bases and J lost 10 bases. In DNA, the CDR3 is TGCAGTGCTACGGCCGGGGGGGAGCAGTTCTTC. It yields the protein CSATAGGEQFF.